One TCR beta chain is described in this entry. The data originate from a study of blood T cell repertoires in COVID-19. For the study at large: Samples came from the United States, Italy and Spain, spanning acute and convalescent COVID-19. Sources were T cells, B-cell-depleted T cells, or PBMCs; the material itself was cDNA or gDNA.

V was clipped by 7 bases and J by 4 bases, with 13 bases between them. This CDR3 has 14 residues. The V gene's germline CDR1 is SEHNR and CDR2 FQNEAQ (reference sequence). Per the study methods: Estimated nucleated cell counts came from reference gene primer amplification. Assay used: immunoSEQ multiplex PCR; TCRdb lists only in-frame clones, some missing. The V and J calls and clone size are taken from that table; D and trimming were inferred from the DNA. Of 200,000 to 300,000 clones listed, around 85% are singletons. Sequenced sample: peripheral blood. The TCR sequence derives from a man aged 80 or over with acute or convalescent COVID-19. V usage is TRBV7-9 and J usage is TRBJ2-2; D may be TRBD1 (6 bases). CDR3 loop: CASTSGVFTGELFF. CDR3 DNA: TGTGCCAGCACCTCAGGGGTATTCACCGGGGAGCTGTTTTTT.